The source of this T cell receptor (beta chain) is a study of radiotherapy plus CTLA-4 blockade in lung cancer. Only in-frame clones appear in the TCRdb table, and some are missing; sequencing was by immunoSEQ multiplex PCR. The sample yields some 30,000 clones, over 70% seen once. This clone appeared a few times. Per the germline V gene, CDR1 is ENHRY and CDR2 is SYGVKD. V lost 6 bases, J lost 5 bases, and 13 bases lay in between. This CDR3 has 13 residues. The TCR was taken from a human donor with non-small cell lung cancer that progressed on radiotherapy plus ipilimumab. The sequencing here drew on peripheral blood, taken from a patient treated with radiotherapy plus ipilimumab. J is TRBJ1-1 and V is TRBV10-3; TRBD1 is a possible D gene (6 bases). CDR3 sequence: CAIRDSMGTEAFF. The CDR3 nucleotides are TGTGCCATCAGGGACAGCATGGGGACTGAAGCTTTCTTT.